The next 23 T cell receptor beta chains were all read from a single sample in a study of CD8 T cells in Susac syndrome. An input of roughly 0.5 to 1 ug of RNA was subjected to reverse transcription using random hexamers. TCRdb processed the immunoSEQ multiplex PCR reads anew with MiXCR; each CDR3 protein has one entry. The top ten hold over 0.09% of the sample, which has some 260,000 distinct CDR3 sequences, roughly 84% seen once. Sequenced sample: CD8+ T cells from PBMCs. These receptors were collected from a human donor with multiple sclerosis.

This rearrangement joins TRBV2 to TRBJ2-1; D gene unclear. V lost 8 bases to trimming and J lost 8 bases, with 10 bases between them. The CDR3 is 11 residues long. Germline V gene sequence: CDR1 SNHLY, CDR2 FYNNEI. The CDR3 region has the DNA TGTGCCAGCCCAAAACGAGATGAGCAGTTCTTC. Residues: CASPKRDEQFF.

This chain joins TRBV27 and TRBJ2-7; D may be TRBD1 or TRBD2 (5 bases each). Germline V gene lookup returns CDR1 MNHEY and CDR2 SMNVEV (reference sequence). The CDR3 contains 13 residues. The germline V and J ends were trimmed by 8 bases and 4 bases, with 15 bases remaining between them. The CDR3 loop reads CASGRPGPYEQYF. The CDR3 region has the DNA TGTGCCAGCGGACGTCCGGGACCTTACGAGCAGTACTTC.

The V gene is TRBV28, the J gene TRBJ1-5; possible D gene TRBD1, 5 bases. V shed 9 bases and J shed 6 bases, with 15 bases lying between them. The CDR3 is made up of 13 amino acids. Germline V gene lookup returns CDR1 MDHEN and CDR2 SYDVKM. The DNA for the CDR3 is TGTGCCAGTGACATTGGGGGTGGTCAGCCCCAGCATTTT. The encoded protein is CASDIGGGQPQHF.

This sequence joins TRBV20-1 and TRBJ2-1; 7 bases map to TRBD2. CDR3 length equals 16 residues. In germline, CDR1 is DFQATT, CDR2 SNEGSKA (reference sequence). Trimming removed 5 bases from V and 0 bases from J; junction bases left unmatched: 10. CDR3 DNA: TGCAGTGCTGGACTAGACAAAGATAGCTCCTACAATGAGCAGTTCTTC. Protein product: CSAGLDKDSSYNEQFF.

The rearrangement uses TRBV27 and TRBJ2-1, with 7 bases aligning to TRBD2. Germline V lookup: CDR1 MNHEY, CDR2 SMNVEV (reference sequence). The ends lost 6 bases at V and 1 base at J; junction bases unmatched: 9. This CDR3 region has 16 residues. This chain's CDR3 is CASRGLADISYNEQFF. CDR3 DNA sequence: TGTGCCAGCAGAGGGCTAGCGGATATATCCTACAATGAGCAGTTCTTC.

The rearrangement joins TRBV4-1 to TRBJ2-1; 7 bases agree with TRBD2. In germline, CDR1 is MGHRA, CDR2 YSYEKL. This CDR3 is built from 15 residues. The trim removed 1 base at V and 6 bases at J, leaving 6 bases unmatched. The CDR3 DNA reads TGCGCCAGCAGCCAAGCCCGACTAGCCGCCAATGAGCAGTTCTTC. Its translation is CASSQARLAANEQFF.

The rearrangement joins TRBV7-8 to TRBJ2-3; TRBD2 aligns across 12 bases. The junction had 5 bases not matched to a gene; V was cut back by 5 bases and J by 2 bases. Germline CDR1 and CDR2: SGHVS and FQNEAQ. The CDR3 is 16 residues long. The CDR3 bases are TGTGCCAGCAGCGTACTAGCGGGAGGTAACACAGATACGCAGTATTTT. Amino acids: CASSVLAGGNTDTQYF.

The V and J genes are TRBV28 and TRBJ2-1, with 14 bases aligning to TRBD2. The CDR3 spans 18 residues. The V and J ends lost 2 bases and 6 bases, in that order; junction bases with no gene match: 9. The germline CDR1 and CDR2 sequences are MDHEN and SYDVKM. The CDR3 DNA follows: TGTGCCAGCAGTTTAAAGACTAGCGGGAGGGCCGGGGGCAATGAGCAGTTCTTC. Amino acids: CASSLKTSGRAGGNEQFF.

The chain employs TRBV27 and TRBJ1-1; D call uncertain. Germline-derived CDR1 and CDR2 are MNHEY and SMNVEV (reference sequence). CDR3 size: 16 residues. The ends were cut back, 2 bases at V and 3 bases at J, with 16 bases in the middle. This CDR3 reads CASSLMRYRGDTEAFF. The DNA of the CDR3 is TGTGCCAGCAGTTTAATGAGGTACCGTGGGGACACTGAAGCTTTCTTT.

The gene calls are TRBV28 and TRBJ2-7, with TRBD1 matching over 8 bases. Germline V gene sequence: CDR1 MDHEN, CDR2 SYDVKM. V was pared by 2 bases and J by 5 bases, with 14 bases of the junction left unmatched. This CDR3 is built from 17 residues. CDR3 loop: CASSLVIRTGRVDEQYF. As DNA, the CDR3 is TGTGCCAGCAGTTTAGTGATAAGGACAGGGCGCGTCGACGAGCAGTACTTC.

The chain employs TRBV4-2 and TRBJ2-3, with TRBD2 matching 8 bases. With V trimmed by 3 bases and J by 3 bases, 11 bases remained unmatched. This CDR3 contains 17 residues. Germline loops: CDR1 LGHNA, CDR2 YNFKEQ. The CDR3 is CASSQTILAATTDTQYF. Here the CDR3 DNA reads TGTGCCAGCAGCCAGACAATACTAGCGGCAACAACAGATACGCAGTATTTT.

The CDR3 is CASRLWDRGEGYQETQYF. In DNA form, the CDR3 reads TGTGCCAGCAGATTATGGGACAGGGGAGAAGGGTACCAAGAGACCCAGTACTTC. The chain links TRBV6-5 to TRBJ2-5; 10 nucleotides match TRBD1. The ends lost 6 bases at V and 0 bases at J; junction bases unmatched: 13. The CDR3 runs 18 residues. CDR1 is MNHEY, CDR2 SVGAGI, per germline.

The rearrangement uses TRBV6-5 and TRBJ1-1, with 8 bases lining up with TRBD1. Germline-derived CDR1 and CDR2 are MNHEY and SVGAGI. The CDR3 is made up of 13 amino acids. Trimming removed 5 bases from V and 8 bases from J; junction bases left unmatched: 7. CDR3 nucleotides: TGTGCCAGCAGTCCGGGACAGGTTATCGAAGCTTTCTTT. Translated: CASSPGQVIEAFF.

This chain uses TRBV5-5 with TRBJ2-2; 8 nucleotides align to TRBD1. This CDR3 has 17 amino acids. Germline CDR1 is SGHKS and CDR2 is YYEKEE (reference sequence). The J segment lost 2 bases and the V segment lost 0 bases, leaving 6 bases of the junction unmatched. The CDR3 sequence: CASSLVWDRINTGELFF. The CDR3, as DNA: TGTGCCAGCAGCTTGGTGTGGGACAGGATTAACACCGGGGAGCTGTTTTTT.

The chain joins TRBV2 to TRBJ2-7; D unresolved. The CDR3 runs 13 residues. V lost 8 bases and J 6 bases, leaving 17 bases between the germline ends. In germline, CDR1 is SNHLY, CDR2 FYNNEI. Written as DNA, the CDR3 is TGTGCCAGCTTCGAGGCCTCCCCTCGCGAGCAGTACTTC. This codes for CASFEASPREQYF.

The chain employs TRBV7-8 and TRBJ2-1, with 11 bases fitting TRBD2. The germline V gene has CDR1 SGHVS and CDR2 FQNEAQ. CDR3 size: 16 residues. V was clipped by 5 bases and J by 5 bases; unmatched bases: 8. CDR3 coding DNA: TGTGCCAGCAGCCTATCGACTAGCGGGGTTCACAATGAGCAGTTCTTC. It yields the protein CASSLSTSGVHNEQFF.

The chain has TRBV29-1 and TRBJ1-2, with 7 bases that match TRBD1. The CDR3 spans 15 residues. In germline, CDR1 is SQVTM, CDR2 ANQGSEA. Germline trimming cut 4 bases from V and 4 bases from J; bases unmatched to any gene: 12. CDR3 coding DNA: TGCAGCGTTGGTGGAGAGAGGGGACAGATCTATGGCTACACCTTC. Its protein is CSVGGERGQIYGYTF.

This clonotype was seen only once. J is TRBJ1-5 and V is TRBV19, with 7 bases lining up with TRBD1. The CDR3 is made up of 13 amino acids. J lost 3 bases, V lost 7 bases, and 3 bases had no gene match. The germline gives CDR1 LNHDA, CDR2 SQIVND (reference sequence). The DNA for the CDR3 is TGTGCCAGTATGGGGACAGACAATCAGCCCCAGCATTTT. It translates to CASMGTDNQPQHF.

The CDR3 loop is CAIRTGTTKDYGYTF. DNA for the CDR3: TGTGCCATCAGGACAGGAACGACTAAGGACTATGGCTACACCTTC. The chain combines TRBV10-3 with TRBJ1-2, with D maybe TRBD1 (6 bases). Deletions cut 6 bases from V and 3 bases from J, with 17 bases between. Germline loops: CDR1 ENHRY, CDR2 SYGVKD. The CDR3 runs to 15 residues.

The chain employs TRBV7-9 and TRBJ2-1, with D perhaps assigned TRBD1 or TRBD2 (5 bases each). Germline loops: CDR1 SEHNR, CDR2 FQNEAQ (reference sequence). CDR3 size: 12 residues. V was pared by 2 bases and J by 13 bases, with 12 bases between. CDR3 loop: CASSLTGAGQFF. The CDR3 DNA follows: TGTGCCAGCAGCTTAACCGGGGCGGGCCAGTTCTTC.

This sequence joins TRBV11-2 and TRBJ1-5; D uncertain. CDR1 SGHAT and CDR2 FQNNGV come from the germline V gene. Trimming removed 1 base at V and 0 bases at J, with 10 bases between. CDR3 length equals 16 residues. CDR3 nucleotide sequence: TGTGCCAGCAGCTTAGGCGCAGGAGATAGCAATCAGCCCCAGCATTTT. Its translation: CASSLGAGDSNQPQHF.

The chain links TRBV27 to TRBJ2-1; 9 nucleotides match TRBD2. The CDR3 consists of 16 residues. Germline CDR1 is MNHEY and CDR2 is SMNVEV (reference sequence). The J segment lost 5 bases and the V segment lost 5 bases, leaving 10 bases of the junction unmatched. DNA of the CDR3: TGTGCCAGCAGTCTTGGGGCTAGCGGGACCCACAATGAGCAGTTCTTC. Protein sequence: CASSLGASGTHNEQFF.

CDR3 sequence reads: CSAERDFRDTEAFF. CDR3 nucleotides: TGCAGTGCCGAAAGAGACTTCCGGGACACTGAAGCTTTCTTT. The chain couples TRBV20-1 to TRBJ1-1; D gene uncertain. The CDR3 loop spans 14 amino acids. Trimming took off 6 bases at V and 3 bases at J, with 17 bases between the two ends. Germline assignment: CDR1 DFQATT and CDR2 SNEGSKA (reference sequence).